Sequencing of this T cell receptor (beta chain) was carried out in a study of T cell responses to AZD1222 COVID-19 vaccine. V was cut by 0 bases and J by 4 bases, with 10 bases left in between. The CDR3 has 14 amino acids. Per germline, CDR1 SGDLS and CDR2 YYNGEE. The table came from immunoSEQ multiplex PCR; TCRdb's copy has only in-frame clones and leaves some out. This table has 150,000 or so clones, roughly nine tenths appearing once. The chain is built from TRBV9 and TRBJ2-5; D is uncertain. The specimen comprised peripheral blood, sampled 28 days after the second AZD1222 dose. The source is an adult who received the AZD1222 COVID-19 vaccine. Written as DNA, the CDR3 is TGTGCCAGCAGCGTAGGAGGTGACACAGAGACCCAGTACTTC. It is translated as CASSVGGDTETQYF.